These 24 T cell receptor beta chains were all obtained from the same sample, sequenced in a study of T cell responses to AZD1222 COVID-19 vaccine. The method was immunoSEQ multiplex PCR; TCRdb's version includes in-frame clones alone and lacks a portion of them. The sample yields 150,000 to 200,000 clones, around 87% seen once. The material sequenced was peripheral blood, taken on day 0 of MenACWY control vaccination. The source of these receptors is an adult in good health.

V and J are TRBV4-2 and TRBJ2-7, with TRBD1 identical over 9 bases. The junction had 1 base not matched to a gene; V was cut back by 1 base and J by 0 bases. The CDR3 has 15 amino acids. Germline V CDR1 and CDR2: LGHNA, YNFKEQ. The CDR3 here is CASSQAGQGSYEQYF. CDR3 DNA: TGTGCCAGCAGCCAAGCGGGACAGGGCTCCTACGAGCAGTACTTC.

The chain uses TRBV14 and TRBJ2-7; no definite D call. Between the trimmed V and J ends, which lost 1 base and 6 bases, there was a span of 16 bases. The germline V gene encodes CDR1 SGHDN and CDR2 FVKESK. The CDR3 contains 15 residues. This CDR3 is CASSQGSEPLSEQYF. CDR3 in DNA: TGTGCCAGCAGCCAAGGGAGCGAGCCCCTTTCCGAGCAGTACTTC. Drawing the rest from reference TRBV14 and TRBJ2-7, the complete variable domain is EAGVTQFPSHSVIEKGQTVTLRCDPISGHDNLYWYRRVMGKEIKFLLHFVKESKQDESGMPNNRFLAERTGGTYSTLKVQPAELEDSGVYFCASSQGSEPLSEQYFGPGTRLTVT.

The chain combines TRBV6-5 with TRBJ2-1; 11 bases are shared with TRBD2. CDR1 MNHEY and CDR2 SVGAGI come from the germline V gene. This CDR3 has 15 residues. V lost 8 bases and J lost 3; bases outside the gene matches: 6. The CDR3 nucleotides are TGTGCCAGCGAACTAGCGGGAGTCCTCTACAATGAGCAGTTCTTC. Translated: CASELAGVLYNEQFF.

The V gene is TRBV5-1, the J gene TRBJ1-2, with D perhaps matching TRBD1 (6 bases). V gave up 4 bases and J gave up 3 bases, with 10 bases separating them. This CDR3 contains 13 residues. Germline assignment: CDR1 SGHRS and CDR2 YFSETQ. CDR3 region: CASSGSGDYGYTF. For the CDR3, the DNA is TGCGCCAGCAGCGGGTCAGGGGACTATGGCTACACCTTC.

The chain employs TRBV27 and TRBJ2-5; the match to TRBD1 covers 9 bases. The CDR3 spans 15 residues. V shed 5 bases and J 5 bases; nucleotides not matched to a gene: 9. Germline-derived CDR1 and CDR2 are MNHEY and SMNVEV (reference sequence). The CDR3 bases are TGTGCCAGCAGTCCGGGGGACAGGGCCCCGGAGACCCAGTACTTC. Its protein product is CASSPGDRAPETQYF.

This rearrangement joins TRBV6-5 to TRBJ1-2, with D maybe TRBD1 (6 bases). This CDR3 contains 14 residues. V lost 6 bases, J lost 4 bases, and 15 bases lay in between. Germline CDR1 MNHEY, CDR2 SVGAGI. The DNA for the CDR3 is TGTGCCAGCAGCGCCGGGGGCAGCCTCTATGGCTACACCTTC. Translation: CASSAGGSLYGYTF.

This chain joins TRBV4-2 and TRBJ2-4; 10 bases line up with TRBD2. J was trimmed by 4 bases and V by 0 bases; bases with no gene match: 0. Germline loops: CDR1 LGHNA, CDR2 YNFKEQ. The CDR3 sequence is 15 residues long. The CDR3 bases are TGTGCCAGCAGCCAAGAACTAGCGGGGAAAAACATTCAGTACTTC. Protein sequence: CASSQELAGKNIQYF.

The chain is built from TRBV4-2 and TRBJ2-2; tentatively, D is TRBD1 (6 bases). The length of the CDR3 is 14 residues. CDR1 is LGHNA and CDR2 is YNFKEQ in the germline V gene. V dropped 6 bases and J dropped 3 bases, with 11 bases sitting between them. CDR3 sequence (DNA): TGTGCCAGCAGAAGGCCAGGGGACACCGGGGAGCTGTTTTTT. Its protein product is CASRRPGDTGELFF.

The CDR3 sequence: CASSWAILLYTGELFF. In DNA form, the CDR3 reads TGCGCCAGCAGTTGGGCCATCCTCCTTTACACCGGGGAGCTGTTTTTT. This chain uses TRBV23-1 with TRBJ2-2; D not resolved. TRBV23-1 is an ORF for which the function is uncertain. The V end lost 5 bases, the J end lost 3 bases, and 16 bases lay between the germline ends. The CDR3 totals 16 residues.

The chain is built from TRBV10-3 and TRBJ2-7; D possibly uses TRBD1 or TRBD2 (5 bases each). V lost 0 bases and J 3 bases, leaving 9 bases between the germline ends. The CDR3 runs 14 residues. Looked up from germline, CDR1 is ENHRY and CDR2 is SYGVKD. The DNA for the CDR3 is TGTGCCATCAGTGAGTCGGGACGGGACTACGAGCAGTACTTC. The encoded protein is CAISESGRDYEQYF.

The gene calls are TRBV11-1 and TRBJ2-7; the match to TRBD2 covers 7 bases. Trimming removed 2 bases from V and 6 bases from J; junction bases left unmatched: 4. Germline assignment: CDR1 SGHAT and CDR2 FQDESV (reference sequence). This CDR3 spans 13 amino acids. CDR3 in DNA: TGTGCCAGCAGCTTAACGGGAGGTATCGAGCAGTACTTC. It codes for CASSLTGGIEQYF.

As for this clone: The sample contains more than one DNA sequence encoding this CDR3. The CDR3 bases are TGTGCCAGCAGCCAAGGGACCTACGAGCAGTACTTC. This sequence encodes CASSQGTYEQYF. V is TRBV3-1 (or the pseudogene TRBV3-2) and J is TRBJ2-7; unclear D gene. Per germline, CDR1 LGHDT and CDR2 YNNKEL (reference sequence). Trimming removed 1 base at V and 2 bases at J, with 3 bases between. The length of the CDR3 is 12 residues.

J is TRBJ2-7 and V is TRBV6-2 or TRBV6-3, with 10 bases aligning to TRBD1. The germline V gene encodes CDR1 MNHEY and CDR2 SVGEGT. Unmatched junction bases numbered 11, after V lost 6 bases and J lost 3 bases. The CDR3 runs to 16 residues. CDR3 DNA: TGTGCCAGCAGCCCTCCGGGACAGGGGAGGCGCTACGAGCAGTACTTC. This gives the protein CASSPPGQGRRYEQYF.

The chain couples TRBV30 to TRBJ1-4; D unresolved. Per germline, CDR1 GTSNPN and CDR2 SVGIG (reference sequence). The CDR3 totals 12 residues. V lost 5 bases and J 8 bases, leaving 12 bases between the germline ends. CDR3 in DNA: TGTGCCTGGGAACTTCCCGGCGAAAAACTGTTTTTT. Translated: CAWELPGEKLFF. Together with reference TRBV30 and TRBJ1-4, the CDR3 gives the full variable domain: SQTIHQWPATLVQPVGSPLSLECTVEGTSNPNLYWYRQAAGRGLQLLFYSVGIGQISSEVPQNLSASRPQDRQFILSSKKLLLSDSGFYLCAWELPGEKLFFGSGTQLSVL.

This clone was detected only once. Written as DNA, the CDR3 is TGTGCCAGCAGCTTAAGGGACAGCTCTGGAAACACCATATATTTT. This gives the protein CASSLRDSSGNTIYF. V is TRBV7-9 and J is TRBJ1-3; 7 bases match TRBD1. The CDR3 contains 15 residues. Germline V gene data show CDR1 as SEHNR and CDR2 as FQNEAQ (reference sequence). Losses at the gene ends were 2 bases for V and 0 bases for J; bases not matched to a gene: 1.

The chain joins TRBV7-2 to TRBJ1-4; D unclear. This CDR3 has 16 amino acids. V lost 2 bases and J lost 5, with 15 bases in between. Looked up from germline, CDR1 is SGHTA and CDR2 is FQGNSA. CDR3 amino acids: CASSLILHGGNEKLFF. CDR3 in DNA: TGTGCCAGCAGCTTAATTCTTCACGGAGGCAATGAAAAACTGTTTTTT. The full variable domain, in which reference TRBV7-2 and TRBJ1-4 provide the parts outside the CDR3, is GAGVSQSPSNKVTEKGKDVELRCDPISGHTALYWYRQSLGQGLEFLIYFQGNSAPDKSGLPSDRFSAERTGGSVSTLTIQRTQQEDSAVYLCASSLILHGGNEKLFFGSGTQLSVL.

CDR3 coding DNA: TGCAGCGTTGAAGATCGCGCGGGAGGGTACGAGCAGTACTTC. Translating it yields CSVEDRAGGYEQYF. V is TRBV29-1 and J is TRBJ2-7; 9 nucleotides align to TRBD2. The CDR3 has 14 amino acids. Germline CDR1 is SQVTM and CDR2 is ANQGSEA. Losses at the gene ends were 0 bases for V and 4 bases for J; bases not matched to a gene: 4.

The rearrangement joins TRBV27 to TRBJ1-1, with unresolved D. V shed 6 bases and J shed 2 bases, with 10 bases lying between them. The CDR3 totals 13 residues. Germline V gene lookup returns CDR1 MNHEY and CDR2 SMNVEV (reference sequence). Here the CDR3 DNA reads TGTGCCAGCAGGCTGGGAACAAACACTGAAGCTTTCTTT. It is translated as CASRLGTNTEAFF.

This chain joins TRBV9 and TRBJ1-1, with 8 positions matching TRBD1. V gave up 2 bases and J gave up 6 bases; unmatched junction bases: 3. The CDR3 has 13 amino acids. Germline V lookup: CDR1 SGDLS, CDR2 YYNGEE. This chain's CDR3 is CASSVEQGAEAFF. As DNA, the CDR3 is TGTGCCAGCAGCGTGGAACAGGGGGCTGAAGCTTTCTTT. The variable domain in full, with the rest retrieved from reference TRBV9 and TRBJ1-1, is DSGVTQTPKHLITATGQRVTLRCSPRSGDLSVYWYQQSLDQGLQFLIQYYNGEERAKGNILERFSAQQFPDLHSELNLSSLELGDSALYFCASSVEQGAEAFFGQGTRLTVV.

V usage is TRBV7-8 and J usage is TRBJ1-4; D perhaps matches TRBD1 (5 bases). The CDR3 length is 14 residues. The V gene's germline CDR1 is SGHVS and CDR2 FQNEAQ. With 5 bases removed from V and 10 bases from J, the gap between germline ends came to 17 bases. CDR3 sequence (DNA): TGTGCCAGCAGCCCAACTCGGGGGGGAAGAAAACTGTTTTTT. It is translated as CASSPTRGGRKLFF.

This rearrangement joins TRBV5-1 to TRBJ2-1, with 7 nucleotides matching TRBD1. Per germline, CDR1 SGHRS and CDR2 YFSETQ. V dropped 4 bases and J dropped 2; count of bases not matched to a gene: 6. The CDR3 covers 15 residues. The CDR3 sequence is CASSLRDSTYNEQFF. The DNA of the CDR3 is TGCGCCAGCAGCCTCCGGGACAGCACCTACAATGAGCAGTTCTTC. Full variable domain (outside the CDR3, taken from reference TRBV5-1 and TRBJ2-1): KAGVTQTPRYLIKTRGQQVTLSCSPISGHRSVSWYQQTPGQGLQFLFEYFSETQRNKGNFPGRFSGRQFSNSRSEMNVSTLELGDSALYLCASSLRDSTYNEQFFGPGTRLTVL.

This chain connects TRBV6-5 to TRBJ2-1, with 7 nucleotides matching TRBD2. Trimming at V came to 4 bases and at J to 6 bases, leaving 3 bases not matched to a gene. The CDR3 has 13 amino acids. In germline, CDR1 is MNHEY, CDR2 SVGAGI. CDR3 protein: CASSLTSRNEQFF. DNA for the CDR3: TGTGCCAGCAGTTTGACTAGCCGCAATGAGCAGTTCTTC.

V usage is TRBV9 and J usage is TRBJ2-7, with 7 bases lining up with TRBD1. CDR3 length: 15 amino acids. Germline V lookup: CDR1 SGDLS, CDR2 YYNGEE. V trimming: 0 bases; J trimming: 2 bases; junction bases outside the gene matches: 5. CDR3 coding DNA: TGTGCCAGCAGCGTAGGGACAGGAGCCCCCTACGAGCAGTACTTC. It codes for CASSVGTGAPYEQYF.

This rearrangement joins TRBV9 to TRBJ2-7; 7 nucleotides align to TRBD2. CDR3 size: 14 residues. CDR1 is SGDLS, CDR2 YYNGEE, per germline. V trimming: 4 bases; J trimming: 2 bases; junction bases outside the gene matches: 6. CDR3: CASSPGGGTYEQYF. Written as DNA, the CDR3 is TGTGCCAGCAGCCCTGGGGGAGGGACCTACGAGCAGTACTTC.